This TCR beta chain originates from a study of blood T cell repertoires in COVID-19. The method was immunoSEQ multiplex PCR; TCRdb's version includes in-frame clones alone and lacks a portion of them. The repertoire holds about 220,000 clones, 82% seen once, with around 3.4% in the top ten. Comments on this clone: The likely explanation is a read error, given a far larger clone one base away. The same CDR3 also results from other DNA sequences found in this sample.

The sequence was collected from a woman aged 55-75 years who had recovered from COVID-19. Sequenced material: PBMCs or T cells enriched from blood (not recorded which).

The CDR3 DNA reads as TGTGCCAGCAGCTTAACGGGGAACACTGAAGCTTTCTTT. Encoded protein: CASSLTGNTEAFF. The chain employs TRBV7-9 and TRBJ1-1, with D hard to call. Trimming removed 2 bases at V and 1 base at J, with 5 bases between. The V gene's germline CDR1 is SEHNR and CDR2 FQNEAQ (reference sequence). The CDR3 length is 13 residues. The variable domain in full, completed from reference TRBV7-9 and TRBJ1-1, reads DTGVSQNPRHKITKRGQNVTFRCDPISEHNRLYWYRQTLGQGPEFLTYFQNEAQLEKSRLLSDRFSAERPKGSFSTLEIQRTEQGDSAMYLCASSLTGNTEAFFGQGTRLTVV.